This T cell receptor beta chain was recovered during a study of T cell responses to AZD1222 COVID-19 vaccine. Germline CDR1 reads SGHRS; CDR2 reads YFSETQ. V trimming: 4 bases; J trimming: 3 bases; junction bases outside the gene matches: 5. The CDR3 totals 14 residues. Data came from immunoSEQ multiplex PCR; TCRdb stores just in-frame clones and leaves some out. The sample shows about 120,000 clones, around 88% of them seen only once. Points on this clone: Its antigen is not identified.

Whole-study findings and limits: Compared with day 0, the breadth and depth of the Spike-specific TCR repertoire rose significantly after two doses of AZD1222. Only six people who got AZD1222 tested seropositive at baseline. Regions 160-218 and 743-854 dominated among vaccine-associated CD4 TCRs spanning spike.

The clonotype was recovered from an adult in good health. The gene calls are TRBV5-1 and TRBJ2-3; TRBD2 aligns across 7 bases. The specimen comprised peripheral blood, sampled on day 0 of AZD1222 vaccination. The DNA for the CDR3 is TGCGCCAGCAGCCCCGGACTAGGAACAGATACGCAGTATTTT. Translation: CASSPGLGTDTQYF.